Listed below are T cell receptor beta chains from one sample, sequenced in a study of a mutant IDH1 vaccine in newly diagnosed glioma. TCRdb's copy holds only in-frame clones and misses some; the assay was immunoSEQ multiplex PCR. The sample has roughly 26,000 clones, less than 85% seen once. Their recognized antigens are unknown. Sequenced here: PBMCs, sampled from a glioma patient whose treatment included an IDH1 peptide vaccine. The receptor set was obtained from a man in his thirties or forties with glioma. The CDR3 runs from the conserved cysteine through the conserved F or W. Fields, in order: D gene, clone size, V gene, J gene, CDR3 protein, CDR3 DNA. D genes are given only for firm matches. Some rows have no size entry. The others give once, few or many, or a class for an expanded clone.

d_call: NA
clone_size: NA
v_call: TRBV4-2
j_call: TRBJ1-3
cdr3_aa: CASSSALGRGLGNTIYF
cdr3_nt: TGTGCCAGCAGCTCAGCCCTGGGCAGGGGATTAGGAAACACCATATATTTT

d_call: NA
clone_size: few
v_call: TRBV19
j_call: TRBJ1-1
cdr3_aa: CATKSQGSVNTEAFF
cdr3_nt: TGTGCCACCAAATCACAGGGAAGTGTGAACACTGAAGCTTTCTTT

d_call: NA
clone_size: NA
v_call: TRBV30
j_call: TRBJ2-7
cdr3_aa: CAWSVRGPEQYF
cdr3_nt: TGTGCCTGGAGTGTACGGGGACCCGAGCAGTACTTC

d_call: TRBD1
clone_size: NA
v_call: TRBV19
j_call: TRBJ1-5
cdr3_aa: CASSIQGTGLGQPQHF
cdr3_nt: TGTGCCAGTAGTATCCAGGGGACAGGTCTGGGACAGCCCCAGCATTTT

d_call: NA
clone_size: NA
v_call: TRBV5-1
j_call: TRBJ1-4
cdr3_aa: CASSQQTTNEKLFF
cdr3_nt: TGCGCCAGCAGCCAGCAGACCACTAATGAAAAACTGTTTTTT

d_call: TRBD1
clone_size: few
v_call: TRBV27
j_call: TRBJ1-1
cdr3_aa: CASSYRGRMNTEAFF
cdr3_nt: TGTGCCAGCAGTTACAGGGGGAGGATGAACACTGAAGCTTTCTTT

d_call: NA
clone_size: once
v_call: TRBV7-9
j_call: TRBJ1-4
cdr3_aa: CASSPTGGDNEKLFF
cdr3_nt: TGTGCCAGCAGTCCAACCGGCGGGGACAATGAAAAACTGTTTTTT

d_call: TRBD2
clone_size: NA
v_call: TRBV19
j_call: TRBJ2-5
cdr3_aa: CASSIVGLAGKKETQYF
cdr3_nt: TGTGCCAGTAGTATAGTAGGACTAGCGGGGAAAAAAGAGACCCAGTACTTC

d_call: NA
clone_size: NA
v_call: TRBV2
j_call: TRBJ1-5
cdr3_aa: CASSERRINQPQHF
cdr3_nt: TGTGCCAGCAGTGAAAGGCGAATCAACCAGCCCCAGCATTTT

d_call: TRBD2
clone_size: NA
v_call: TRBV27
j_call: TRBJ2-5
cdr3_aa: CASSLSQPGGGQETQYF
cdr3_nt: TGTGCCAGCAGTTTATCCCAACCGGGGGGGGGACAAGAGACCCAGTACTTC

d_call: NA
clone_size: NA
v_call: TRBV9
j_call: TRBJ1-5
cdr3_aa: CASSVLERGPQHF
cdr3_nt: TGTGCCAGCAGCGTACTTGAGCGGGGGCCCCAGCATTTT

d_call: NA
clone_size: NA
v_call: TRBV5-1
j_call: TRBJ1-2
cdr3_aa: CASSLRTGGPYGYTF
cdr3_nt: TGCGCCAGCAGCTTGCGTACAGGAGGCCCGTACGGCTACACCTTC

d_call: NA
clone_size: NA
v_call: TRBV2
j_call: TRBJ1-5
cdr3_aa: CASSETGFNQPQHF
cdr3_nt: TGTGCCAGCAGTGAGACAGGCTTCAATCAGCCCCAGCATTTT

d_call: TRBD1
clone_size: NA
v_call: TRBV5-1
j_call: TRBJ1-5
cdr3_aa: CASSLGQGETQPQHF
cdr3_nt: TGCGCCAGCAGCTTGGGACAGGGGGAAACTCAGCCCCAGCATTTT

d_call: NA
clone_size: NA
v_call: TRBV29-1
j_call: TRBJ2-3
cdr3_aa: CSVEDSTDTQYF
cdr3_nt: TGCAGCGTTGAGGACAGCACAGATACGCAGTATTTT

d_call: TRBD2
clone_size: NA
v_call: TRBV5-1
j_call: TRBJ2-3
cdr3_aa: CASSTGRYGGLPDTQYF
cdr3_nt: TGCGCCAGCAGCACCGGGAGATACGGGGGACTACCGGATACGCAGTATTTT

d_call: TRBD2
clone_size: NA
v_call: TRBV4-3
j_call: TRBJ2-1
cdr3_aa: CASSQDLTSGGKYNEQFF
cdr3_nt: TGCGCCAGCAGCCAAGATCTAACTAGCGGGGGGAAATACAATGAGCAGTTCTTC

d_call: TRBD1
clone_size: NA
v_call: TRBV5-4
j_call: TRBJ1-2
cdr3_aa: CASSIDRGDNYGYTF
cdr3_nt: TGTGCCAGCAGTATAGACAGGGGCGACAACTATGGCTACACCTTC

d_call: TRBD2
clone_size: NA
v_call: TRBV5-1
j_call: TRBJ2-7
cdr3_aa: CASSSPSGSSYEQYF
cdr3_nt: TGCGCCAGCAGCTCCCCTAGCGGGAGCTCCTACGAGCAGTACTTC

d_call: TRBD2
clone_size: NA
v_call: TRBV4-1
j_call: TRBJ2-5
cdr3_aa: CASSLSGTQETQYF
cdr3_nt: TGCGCCAGCAGCCTGAGCGGGACCCAAGAGACCCAGTACTTC

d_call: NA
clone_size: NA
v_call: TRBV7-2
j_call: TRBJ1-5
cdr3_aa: CASSPPGHNQPQHF
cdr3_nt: TGTGCCAGCAGCCCCCCGGGGCACAATCAGCCCCAGCATTTT

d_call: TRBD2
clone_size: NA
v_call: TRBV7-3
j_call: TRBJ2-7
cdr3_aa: CASSYSSGGPYEQYF
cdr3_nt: TGTGCCAGCAGCTATTCTAGCGGGGGGCCCTACGAGCAGTACTTC

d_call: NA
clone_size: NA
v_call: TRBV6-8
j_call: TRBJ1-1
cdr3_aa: CASTYKGKGNTEAFF
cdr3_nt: TGTGCCAGCACGTATAAGGGTAAGGGGAACACTGAAGCTTTCTTT

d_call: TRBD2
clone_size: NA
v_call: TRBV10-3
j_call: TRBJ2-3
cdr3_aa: CASGTSGEEDTQYF
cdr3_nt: TGTGCCAGCGGGACTAGCGGGGAAGAGGATACGCAGTATTTT

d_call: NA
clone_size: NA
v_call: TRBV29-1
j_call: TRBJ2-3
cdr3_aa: CSVERRGLDTQYF
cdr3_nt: TGCAGCGTTGAAAGGAGAGGCTTGGATACGCAGTATTTT

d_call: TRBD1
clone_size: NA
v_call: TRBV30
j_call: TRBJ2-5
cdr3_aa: CAWSTGQGNVLGETQYF
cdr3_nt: TGTGCCTGGAGTACGGGACAGGGAAACGTACTAGGGGAGACCCAGTACTTC

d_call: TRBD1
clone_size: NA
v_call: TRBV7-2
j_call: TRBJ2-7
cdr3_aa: CASSQGADSSYEQYF
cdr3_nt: TGTGCCAGCAGCCAGGGGGCGGACAGCTCCTACGAGCAGTACTTC

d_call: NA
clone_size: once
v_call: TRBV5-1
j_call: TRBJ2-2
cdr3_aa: CASSLVGPDLGGSGELFF
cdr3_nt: TGCGCCAGCAGCTTGGTTGGTCCAGACCTAGGCGGTAGCGGGGAGCTGTTTTTT

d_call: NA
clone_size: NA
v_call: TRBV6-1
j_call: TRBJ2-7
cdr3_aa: CASSESLTYEQYF
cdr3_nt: TGTGCCAGCAGTGAAAGCCTTACCTACGAGCAGTACTTC

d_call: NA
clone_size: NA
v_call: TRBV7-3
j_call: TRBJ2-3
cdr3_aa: CASSLLADTQYF
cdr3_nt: TGTGCCAGCAGCTTATTAGCAGATACGCAGTATTTT

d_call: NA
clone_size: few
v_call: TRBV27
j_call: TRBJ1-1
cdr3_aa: CASRTGVKAFF
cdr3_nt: TGTGCCAGCAGGACGGGGGTAAAAGCTTTCTTT

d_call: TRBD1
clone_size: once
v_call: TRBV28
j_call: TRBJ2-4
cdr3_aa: CASSGQGRHIQYF
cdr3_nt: TGTGCCAGCAGTGGACAGGGGAGGCACATTCAGTACTTC

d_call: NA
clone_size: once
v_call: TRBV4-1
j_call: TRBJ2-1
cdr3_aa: CASSARDSKDEQFF
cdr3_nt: TGCGCCAGCAGCGCTCGGGACTCGAAAGATGAGCAGTTCTTC

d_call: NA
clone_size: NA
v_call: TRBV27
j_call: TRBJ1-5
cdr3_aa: CAAGGGAITQPQHF
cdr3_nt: TGTGCCGCGGGGGGGGGCGCGATCACACAGCCCCAGCATTTT

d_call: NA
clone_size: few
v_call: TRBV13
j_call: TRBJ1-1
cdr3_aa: CASSLVPSEAFF
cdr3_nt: TGTGCCAGCAGCTTAGTTCCATCTGAAGCTTTCTTT

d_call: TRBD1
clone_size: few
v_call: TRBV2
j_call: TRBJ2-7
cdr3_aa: CATAGQETYEQYF
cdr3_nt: TGTGCCACCGCGGGACAGGAGACCTACGAGCAGTACTTC

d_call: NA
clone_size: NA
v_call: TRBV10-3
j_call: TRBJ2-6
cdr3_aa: CAISETGPSSGANVLTF
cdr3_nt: TGTGCCATCAGTGAGACGGGGCCCTCCTCTGGGGCCAACGTCCTGACTTTC

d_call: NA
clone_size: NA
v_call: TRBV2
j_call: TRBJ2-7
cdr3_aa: CASSTEFDQYF
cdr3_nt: TGTGCCAGCAGTACCGAGTTCGACCAGTACTTC

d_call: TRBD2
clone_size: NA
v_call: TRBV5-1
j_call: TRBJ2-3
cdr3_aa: CASSERTSGGPDTQYF
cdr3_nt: TGCGCCAGCAGCGAACGGACTAGCGGGGGGCCGGATACGCAGTATTTT

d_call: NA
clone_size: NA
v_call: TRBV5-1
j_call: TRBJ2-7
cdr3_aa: CASSLGTDLSSYEQYF
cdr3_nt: TGCGCCAGCAGCTTGGGGACGGACTTGAGCTCCTACGAGCAGTACTTC

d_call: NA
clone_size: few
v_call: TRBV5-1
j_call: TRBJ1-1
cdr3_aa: CASSLAGGDTEAFF
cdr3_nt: TGCGCCAGCAGCTTAGCGGGGGGCGACACTGAAGCTTTCTTT

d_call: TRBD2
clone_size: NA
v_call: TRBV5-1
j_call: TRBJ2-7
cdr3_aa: CASSLTGGIAHEQYF
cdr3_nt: TGCGCCAGCAGCTTAACGGGGGGGATAGCCCACGAGCAGTACTTC

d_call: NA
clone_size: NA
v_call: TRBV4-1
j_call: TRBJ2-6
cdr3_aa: CASSPPEQVYGANVLTF
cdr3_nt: TGCGCCAGCAGCCCCCCCGAACAGGTATATGGGGCCAACGTCCTGACTTTC

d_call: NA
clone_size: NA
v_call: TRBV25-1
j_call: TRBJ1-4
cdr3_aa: CASSDPGKKSATNEKLFF
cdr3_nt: TGTGCCAGCAGTGACCCAGGGAAGAAGAGTGCAACTAATGAAAAACTGTTTTTT

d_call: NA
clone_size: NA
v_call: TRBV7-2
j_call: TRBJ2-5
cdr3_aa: CASNYWGQIVETQYF
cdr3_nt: TGTGCCAGCAATTATTGGGGGCAGATTGTGGAGACCCAGTACTTC

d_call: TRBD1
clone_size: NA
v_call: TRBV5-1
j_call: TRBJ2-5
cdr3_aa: CASSWTGGGQETQYF
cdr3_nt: TGCGCCAGCAGCTGGACAGGGGGTGGGCAGGAGACCCAGTACTTC

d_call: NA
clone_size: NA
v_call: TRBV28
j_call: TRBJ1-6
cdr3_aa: CASKIPGGSPLHF
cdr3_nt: TGTGCCAGCAAAATCCCGGGGGGTTCACCCCTCCACTTT

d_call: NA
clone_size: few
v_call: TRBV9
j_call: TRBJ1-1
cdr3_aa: CASRNITPSGVEAFF
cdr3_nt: TGTGCCAGCAGAAACATTACCCCCAGCGGGGTTGAAGCTTTCTTT

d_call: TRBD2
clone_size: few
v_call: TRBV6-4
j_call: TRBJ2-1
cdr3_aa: CASSDLAGGFYNEQFF
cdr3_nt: TGTGCCAGCAGTGATTTGGCGGGGGGCTTCTACAATGAGCAGTTCTTC

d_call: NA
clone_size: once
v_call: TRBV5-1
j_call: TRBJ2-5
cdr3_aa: CASSLVDSEETQYF
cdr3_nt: TGCGCCAGCAGCTTGGTAGACAGTGAAGAGACCCAGTACTTC

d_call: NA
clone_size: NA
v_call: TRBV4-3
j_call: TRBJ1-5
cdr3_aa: CASSYQEGSQPQHF
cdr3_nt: TGCGCCAGCAGCTATCAGGAGGGAAGTCAGCCCCAGCATTTT

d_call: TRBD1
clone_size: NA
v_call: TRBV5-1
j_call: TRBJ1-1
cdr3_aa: CASSLEGGTLTGGDTEAFF
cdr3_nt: TGCGCCAGCAGCTTGGAGGGGGGGACCCTGACAGGGGGAGACACTGAAGCTTTCTTT

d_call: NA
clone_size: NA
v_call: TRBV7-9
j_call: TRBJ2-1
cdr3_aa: CASSGTQGSYEQFF
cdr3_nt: TGTGCCAGCAGCGGTACGCAGGGAAGCTATGAGCAGTTCTTC

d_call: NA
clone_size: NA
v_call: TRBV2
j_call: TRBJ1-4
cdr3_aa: CASSEAPGYNEKLFF
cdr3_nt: TGTGCCAGCAGTGAAGCGCCAGGGTACAATGAAAAACTGTTTTTT

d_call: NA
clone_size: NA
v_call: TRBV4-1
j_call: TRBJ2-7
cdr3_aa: CASSPSTGPSYEQYF
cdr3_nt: TGCGCCAGCAGCCCGTCGACAGGTCCATCCTACGAGCAGTACTTC

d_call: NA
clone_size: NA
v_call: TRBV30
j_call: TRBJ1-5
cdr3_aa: CAWSPRDIQGNQPQHF
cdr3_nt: TGTGCCTGGAGTCCAAGGGACATACAAGGCAATCAGCCCCAGCATTTT

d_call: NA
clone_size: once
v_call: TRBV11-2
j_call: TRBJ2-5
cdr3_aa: CASSLDETQYF
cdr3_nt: TGTGCCAGCAGCTTAGACGAGACCCAGTACTTC

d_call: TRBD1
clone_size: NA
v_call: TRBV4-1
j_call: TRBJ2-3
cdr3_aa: CASSQIGTGGNTDTQYF
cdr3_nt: TGCGCCAGCAGCCAAATTGGGACAGGTGGGAACACAGATACGCAGTATTTT

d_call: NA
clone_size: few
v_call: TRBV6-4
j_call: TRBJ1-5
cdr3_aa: CASSDSTNQPQHF
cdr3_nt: TGTGCCAGCAGTGACTCCACCAATCAGCCCCAGCATTTT

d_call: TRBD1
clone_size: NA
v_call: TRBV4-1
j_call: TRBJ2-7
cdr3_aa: CASSQGDRGDRNEQYF
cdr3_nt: TGCGCCAGCAGCCAAGGGGACAGGGGGGATCGGAACGAGCAGTACTTC